A selection of T cell receptor beta chains follows, all from one sample in a study of cytomegalovirus exposure and HLA in healthy donors. The method was immunoSEQ multiplex PCR; TCRdb's version includes in-frame clones alone and lacks a portion of them. The table records 85,000 to 100,000 clones, more than 75% of them present only once. The sequencing sample was made of PBMCs. The receptor set was obtained from a human donor in good health. The CDR3 runs from the conserved cysteine through the conserved F or W. Each record gives: D gene, clone size, J gene, V gene, CDR3 DNA, CDR3 protein. The D gene is left open where the match is weak. Rows may omit the clone size; those that give it use once, few, many or a size class.

NA,few,TRBJ2-1,TRBV5-6,TGTGCCAGCAGCTTGGACAGGTCCCATGGCAATGAGCAGTTCTTC,CASSLDRSHGNEQFF
NA,NA,TRBJ2-1,TRBV4-3,TGCGCCAGCAGCCAAGCCTTCTTGGAGGGCGATGAGCAGTTCTTC,CASSQAFLEGDEQFF
NA,NA,TRBJ1-1,TRBV6-6,TGTGCCAGCAGTTACTGGCGCAAGCGAGAAGCTTTCTTT,CASSYWRKREAFF
NA,NA,TRBJ1-4,TRBV7-8,TGTGCCAGCAGCCTGAACTACGGATTCCGACGTGAAAAACTGTTTTTT,CASSLNYGFRREKLFF
NA,once,TRBJ2-7,TRBV23-1,TGCGCCAGCAATTTAGACGAGCAGTACTTC,CASNLDEQYF
NA,NA,TRBJ2-7,TRBV11-3,TGTGCCAGCAGCCCTACAGGAACCTACGAGCAGTACTTC,CASSPTGTYEQYF
TRBD1,NA,TRBJ2-3,TRBV2,TGTGCCAGCAAGTTTGGGACAGGGAGCGCAGATACGCAGTATTTT,CASKFGTGSADTQYF
NA,NA,TRBJ2-3,TRBV30,TGTGCCTGGAGTCGTGGAGGCACAGATACGCAGTATTTT,CAWSRGGTDTQYF
TRBD1,NA,TRBJ1-2,TRBV2,TGTGCCAGCAGGGACTTTGACAGGGGGCTGAGCTATGGCTACACCTTC,CASRDFDRGLSYGYTF
NA,NA,TRBJ1-1,TRBV5-1,TGCGCCAGCAGCTTGGGGGGGGGCACTGAAGCTTTCTTT,CASSLGGGTEAFF
TRBD1,NA,TRBJ1-4,TRBV27,TGTGCCAGCAGAAAAGGACAGGTCAATGAAAAACTGTTTTTT,CASRKGQVNEKLFF
NA,NA,TRBJ1-1,TRBV9,TGTGCCAGCAGCCCCGAGGATACTGAAGCTTTCTTT,CASSPEDTEAFF
NA,few,TRBJ1-3,TRBV10-3,TGTGCCATCAGTGATGGTGACTTCATATATTTT,CAISDGDFIYF
TRBD2,few,TRBJ2-1,TRBV25-1,TGTGCCAGCAGTGGGGGAGGGCACGAGCAGTTCTTC,CASSGGGHEQFF
TRBD1,once,TRBJ1-5,TRBV19,TGTGCCAGTAGAAACAGGGGCGGGCAGCCCCAGCATTTT,CASRNRGGQPQHF